Listed below are T cell receptor beta chains from one sample, sequenced in a study of blood T cell repertoires in COVID-19. Sequencing used immunoSEQ multiplex PCR; TCRdb keeps in-frame clones, though not all of them. Of more than 200,000 clones in the sample, about 87% are singletons; the top ten hold approximately 1.7%. Sample: PBMCs or T cells enriched from blood (not recorded which). The receptor source for this set is a woman aged 50 to 65 who had recovered from COVID-19. Each CDR3 is given with its conserved first and last residue. Each record gives: CDR3 protein, CDR3 DNA, clone size, D gene, J gene, V gene. D genes are given only for firm matches. Some rows have no size entry. The others give once, few or many, or a class for an expanded clone.

CDR3 protein: CASSLPRASNEKLFF
CDR3 DNA: TGTGCCAGCAGCTTACCGAGGGCGTCTAATGAAAAACTGTTTTTT
clone size: .
D gene: .
J gene: TRBJ1-4
V gene: TRBV7-9

CDR3 protein: CASSLALLGVGGISGNTIYF
CDR3 DNA: TGTGCCAGCAGCTTAGCCCTGTTGGGGGTTGGGGGGATCTCTGGAAACACCATATATTTT
clone size: .
D gene: .
J gene: TRBJ1-3
V gene: TRBV7-2

CDR3 protein: CASSHTGASTYEQYF
CDR3 DNA: TGTGCCAGCAGCCATACAGGGGCGTCCACCTACGAGCAGTACTTC
clone size: .
D gene: TRBD1
J gene: TRBJ2-7
V gene: TRBV3-1/TRBV3-2

CDR3 protein: CASSPTGNQPQHF
CDR3 DNA: TGTGCCAGCAGTCCGACGGGAAATCAGCCCCAGCATTTT
clone size: .
D gene: .
J gene: TRBJ1-5
V gene: TRBV25-1

CDR3 protein: CASSEDTSRQYF
CDR3 DNA: TGCGCCAGCAGTGAGGACACCAGCAGGCAGTACTTC
clone size: .
D gene: .
J gene: TRBJ2-7
V gene: TRBV10-1

CDR3 protein: CASSLGLATDTQYF
CDR3 DNA: TGTGCCAGCAGCTTAGGACTAGCCACAGATACGCAGTATTTT
clone size: .
D gene: TRBD2
J gene: TRBJ2-3
V gene: TRBV11-2

CDR3 protein: CAISEGDRGKAFF
CDR3 DNA: TGTGCCATCAGTGAGGGGGACAGAGGAAAAGCTTTCTTT
clone size: .
D gene: TRBD1
J gene: TRBJ1-1
V gene: TRBV10-3

CDR3 protein: CAWSAGTSDYNEQFF
CDR3 DNA: TGTGCCTGGAGCGCCGGGACTAGCGATTACAATGAGCAGTTCTTC
clone size: .
D gene: TRBD2
J gene: TRBJ2-1
V gene: TRBV30

CDR3 protein: CASSPWGLEGVKDIQYF
CDR3 DNA: TGTGCCAGCAGTCCGTGGGGACTAGAGGGTGTCAAGGACATTCAGTACTTC
clone size: .
D gene: TRBD2
J gene: TRBJ2-4
V gene: TRBV6-6

CDR3 protein: CASSLAPQTDTQYF
CDR3 DNA: TGTGCCAGCAGCTTGGCCCCCCAGACAGATACGCAGTATTTT
clone size: few
D gene: .
J gene: TRBJ2-3
V gene: TRBV5-4

CDR3 protein: CASSPGTSGPYNEQFF
CDR3 DNA: TGTGCCAGCAGCCCGGGGACTAGCGGGCCTTACAATGAGCAGTTCTTC
clone size: few
D gene: TRBD2
J gene: TRBJ2-1
V gene: TRBV7-8

CDR3 protein: CASSLDRDNSVLAKNIQYF
CDR3 DNA: TGTGCCAGCAGCTTAGACCGGGACAACTCCGTCCTAGCCAAAAACATTCAGTACTTC
clone size: few
D gene: .
J gene: TRBJ2-4
V gene: TRBV11-2

CDR3 protein: CATSASGETEAFF
CDR3 DNA: TGTGCCACCAGTGCGTCGGGGGAGACTGAAGCTTTCTTT
clone size: .
D gene: .
J gene: TRBJ1-1
V gene: TRBV24-1

CDR3 protein: CASRFPTGGAEGYTF
CDR3 DNA: TGTGCCAGCAGGTTTCCGACAGGGGGCGCGGAAGGCTACACCTTC
clone size: .
D gene: TRBD1
J gene: TRBJ1-2
V gene: TRBV28

CDR3 protein: CASSSASGTSGIGEQFF
CDR3 DNA: TGTGCCAGCAGCTCAGCATCCGGGACTAGCGGGATAGGAGAGCAGTTCTTC
clone size: .
D gene: TRBD2
J gene: TRBJ2-1
V gene: TRBV7-9

CDR3 protein: CSVSPGGGQPQHF
CDR3 DNA: TGCAGCGTTTCCCCGGGAGGAGGTCAGCCCCAGCATTTT
clone size: .
D gene: .
J gene: TRBJ1-5
V gene: TRBV29-1

CDR3 protein: CASSPGFGYEQYF
CDR3 DNA: TGCGCCAGCAGCCCCGGGTTTGGGTACGAGCAGTACTTC
clone size: .
D gene: .
J gene: TRBJ2-7
V gene: TRBV4-3

CDR3 protein: CAWSAGTGVSGANVLTF
CDR3 DNA: TGTGCCTGGAGTGCCGGGACAGGGGTTTCCGGGGCCAACGTCCTGACTTTC
clone size: .
D gene: TRBD1
J gene: TRBJ2-6
V gene: TRBV30

CDR3 protein: CASSPLLTGQTDYGYTF
CDR3 DNA: TGCGCCAGCAGCCCCCTCTTAACTGGACAGACAGACTATGGCTACACCTTC
clone size: .
D gene: .
J gene: TRBJ1-2
V gene: TRBV23-1

CDR3 protein: CSVDRQVRHGYTF
CDR3 DNA: TGCAGCGTTGATCGACAGGTTAGACATGGCTACACCTTC
clone size: .
D gene: .
J gene: TRBJ1-2
V gene: TRBV29-1

CDR3 protein: CASSLLAHNEQFF
CDR3 DNA: TGTGCCAGCAGCTTATTGGCCCACAATGAGCAGTTCTTC
clone size: .
D gene: .
J gene: TRBJ2-1
V gene: TRBV7-3

CDR3 protein: CASSSVQAGSYEQYF
CDR3 DNA: TGTGCCAGCAGTTCAGTTCAAGCGGGGTCCTACGAGCAGTACTTC
clone size: .
D gene: TRBD2
J gene: TRBJ2-7
V gene: TRBV27

CDR3 protein: CASSLTGQGSAQPQHF
CDR3 DNA: TGTGCCAGCAGCTTAACGGGACAGGGCTCCGCTCAGCCCCAGCATTTT
clone size: .
D gene: TRBD1
J gene: TRBJ1-5
V gene: TRBV7-2

CDR3 protein: CASSLDRTSGSRTQYF
CDR3 DNA: TGTGCCAGCAGCTTAGATAGAACTAGCGGCAGTAGGACCCAGTACTTC
clone size: .
D gene: TRBD2
J gene: TRBJ2-5
V gene: TRBV11-2

CDR3 protein: CASSPRDFTDTQYF
CDR3 DNA: TGTGCCAGCAGCCCGAGGGACTTCACAGATACGCAGTATTTT
clone size: .
D gene: .
J gene: TRBJ2-3
V gene: TRBV5-4

CDR3 protein: CASSLGTGGTEAFF
CDR3 DNA: TGTGCCAGCAGTTTAGGGACAGGGGGGACTGAAGCTTTCTTT
clone size: .
D gene: TRBD1
J gene: TRBJ1-1
V gene: TRBV27

CDR3 protein: CASSKDRGGEKLFF
CDR3 DNA: TGTGCCAGCAGCAAAGACAGGGGGGGTGAAAAACTGTTTTTT
clone size: .
D gene: TRBD1
J gene: TRBJ1-4
V gene: TRBV11-2

CDR3 protein: CAISESKGTAQYYDQPQHF
CDR3 DNA: TGTGCCATCAGTGAGTCGAAAGGAACAGCCCAGTATTATGATCAGCCCCAGCATTTT
clone size: .
D gene: .
J gene: TRBJ1-5
V gene: TRBV10-3

CDR3 protein: CASSSTGQSYSTEAFF
CDR3 DNA: TGTGCCAGCAGCTCGACGGGACAGAGTTATAGCACTGAAGCTTTCTTT
clone size: few
D gene: TRBD1
J gene: TRBJ1-1
V gene: TRBV7-9

CDR3 protein: CASSLSGGAHYEQYF
CDR3 DNA: TGTGCCAGCAGCTTGTCCGGCGGGGCCCACTACGAGCAGTACTTC
clone size: many
D gene: .
J gene: TRBJ2-7
V gene: TRBV5-6

CDR3 protein: CASKRPQGAADTQYF
CDR3 DNA: TGCGCCAGCAAGCGCCCCCAGGGGGCCGCAGATACGCAGTATTTT
clone size: .
D gene: TRBD1
J gene: TRBJ2-3
V gene: TRBV5-1

CDR3 protein: CASSQGQEADEQYF
CDR3 DNA: TGTGCCAGCAGCCAAGGACAGGAAGCCGACGAGCAGTACTTC
clone size: .
D gene: .
J gene: TRBJ2-7
V gene: TRBV4-2

CDR3 protein: CASSHREGGSGNTIYF
CDR3 DNA: TGCGCCAGCAGTCACAGGGAGGGTGGCTCTGGAAACACCATATATTTT
clone size: .
D gene: .
J gene: TRBJ1-3
V gene: TRBV5-1

CDR3 protein: CSVAAGSSYNEQFF
CDR3 DNA: TGCAGCGTTGCTGCGGGAAGCTCCTACAATGAGCAGTTCTTC
clone size: once
D gene: .
J gene: TRBJ2-1
V gene: TRBV29-1

CDR3 protein: CASSLRSPRQGTRYEQYF
CDR3 DNA: TGTGCCAGCAGTTTACGAAGCCCGCGACAGGGCACAAGGTACGAGCAGTACTTC
clone size: .
D gene: TRBD1
J gene: TRBJ2-7
V gene: TRBV27

CDR3 protein: CASTSGTADSPLHF
CDR3 DNA: TGTGCCAGCACATCCGGGACAGCCGATTCACCCCTCCACTTT
clone size: .
D gene: TRBD1
J gene: TRBJ1-6
V gene: TRBV27

CDR3 protein: CASSCERECYPGELFF
CDR3 DNA: TGTGCCAGCAGCTGTGAGCGGGAGTGTTACCCCGGGGAGCTGTTTTTT
clone size: few
D gene: TRBD2
J gene: TRBJ2-2
V gene: TRBV7-6

CDR3 protein: CASSLSPGHITEAFF
CDR3 DNA: TGTGCCAGCAGCTTATCCCCGGGACACATCACTGAAGCTTTCTTT
clone size: .
D gene: .
J gene: TRBJ1-1
V gene: TRBV7-3

CDR3 protein: CASSWGRDYNSPLHF
CDR3 DNA: TGTGCCAGCAGCTGGGGCAGGGATTATAATTCACCCCTCCACTTT
clone size: few
D gene: .
J gene: TRBJ1-6
V gene: TRBV4-2

CDR3 protein: CSIAGTIHEQFF
CDR3 DNA: TGCAGCATAGCCGGGACTATTCATGAGCAGTTCTTC
clone size: .
D gene: TRBD2
J gene: TRBJ2-1
V gene: TRBV29-1

CDR3 protein: CASSLSPEQGAFF
CDR3 DNA: TGTGCCAGCAGCTTGTCGCCGGAACAGGGGGCTTTCTTT
clone size: .
D gene: TRBD1
J gene: TRBJ1-1
V gene: TRBV5-5

CDR3 protein: CASSSVRGNTEAFF
CDR3 DNA: TGTGCCAGCAGTTCCGTCAGGGGAAACACTGAAGCTTTCTTT
clone size: few
D gene: .
J gene: TRBJ1-1
V gene: TRBV27

CDR3 protein: CASSVVEDEQFF
CDR3 DNA: TGTGCCAGCAGCGTAGTGGAGGACGAGCAGTTCTTC
clone size: .
D gene: .
J gene: TRBJ2-1
V gene: TRBV9

CDR3 protein: CASTKQGAPYEQYF
CDR3 DNA: TGTGCCAGCACCAAACAGGGGGCCCCCTACGAGCAGTACTTC
clone size: .
D gene: TRBD1
J gene: TRBJ2-7
V gene: TRBV27

CDR3 protein: CASSLVQRNPDTQYF
CDR3 DNA: TGCGCCAGCAGCTTGGTCCAGAGGAACCCAGATACGCAGTATTTT
clone size: once
D gene: .
J gene: TRBJ2-3
V gene: TRBV5-1